This TCR beta chain was obtained from a study of long-term antiretroviral therapy in people with HIV. Whole-study findings and limits: Clonal expansions arising prior to ART prevailed in the repertoire at every time point.

A single count supports this clone. Its matching antigen is unknown. The libraries were made with immunoSEQ v3.0 at survey level. TCRdb's copy holds only in-frame clones and misses some; the assay was immunoSEQ multiplex PCR. The table records approximately 25,000 clones, around 90% of them present only once. No fewer than two post-ART and no fewer than one pre-ART PBMC samples existed for each donor. The sequenced sample was unsorted PBMCs, obtained about 4.5 years after starting antiretroviral therapy. The origin of this receptor is a man between 25 and 39 years old with HIV.

The CDR3 sequence is CASSRGWDTGELFF. The DNA for the CDR3 is TGTGCCAGCAGCAGGGGGTGGGACACCGGGGAGCTGTTTTTT. The chain recombines TRBV27 with TRBJ2-2; 7 positions match TRBD1. Germline V CDR1 and CDR2: MNHEY, SMNVEV (reference sequence). The V gene end was trimmed by 6 bases and the J gene end by 3 bases; junction bases not matched to a gene: 4. CDR3 size: 14 residues.